The 26 T cell receptor beta chains presented below share a single source sample, sequenced in a study of beta chain features in type 1 diabetes. Of the isolated RNA, all was reverse transcribed, and so the sequenced material was expressed TCRB transcripts. The table came from immunoSEQ multiplex PCR; TCRdb's copy has only in-frame clones and leaves some out. The repertoire has hundreds of thousands of clones, less than 20% of them found once; the top ten carry 0.09% to 0.095%. The sample was naive CD4+ T cells from blood. The receptors derive from a man younger than 30 in good health.

In this sample, this clone turned up many times. The junction departs from the called germline gene at one end, perhaps through a read error. The V gene is TRBV7-9, the J gene TRBJ2-7; D is possibly TRBD1 (6 bases). The CDR3 runs 11 residues. Germline assignment: CDR1 SEHNR and CDR2 FQNEAQ (reference sequence). CDR3 in DNA: TGTGCCACCAGCCAGGGGAACGAGCAGTACTTC. Translating gives CATSQGNEQYF.

This CDR3 reads CATSRAPGTSNQPQHF. DNA for the CDR3: TGTGCCACCAGCAGAGCCCCAGGGACTAGCAATCAGCCCCAGCATTTT. The gene calls are TRBV15 and TRBJ1-5; TRBD1 might be the D (5 bases). The V gene's germline CDR1 is LNHNV and CDR2 YYDKDF (reference sequence). The V gene lost 1 base and the J gene lost 0 bases, with 10 bases spanning the gap. CDR3 length: 16 residues.

This clone has only a few counts. The rearrangement links TRBV29-1 to TRBJ1-1, with D maybe TRBD1 (5 bases). This CDR3 has 14 amino acids. V lost 6 bases and J 2 bases, leaving 16 bases between the germline ends. CDR1 is SQVTM, CDR2 ANQGSEA, per germline. CDR3 residues: CSVESRQSNTEAFF. The CDR3 bases are TGCAGCGTCGAGAGTCGACAGAGTAACACTGAAGCTTTCTTT.

This clone has more than one count but fewer than ten. The chain couples TRBV20-1 to TRBJ1-2; D remains unclear. The germline CDR1 and CDR2 sequences are DFQATT and SNEGSKA (reference sequence). Trimming left V 0 bases short and J 14 bases short, with 10 bases between. The CDR3 runs to 10 residues. The CDR3 here is CSAREDNMTF. In DNA form, the CDR3 reads TGCAGTGCTAGAGAAGACAATATGACCTTC.

The chain uses TRBV19 and TRBJ2-1; 7 bases fit TRBD1. The junction had 13 bases not matched to a gene; V was cut back by 4 bases and J by 4 bases. This CDR3 has 17 amino acids. Germline CDR1 is LNHDA and CDR2 is SQIVND (reference sequence). Here the CDR3 reads CASSTLGQARGYNEQFF. As DNA, the CDR3 is TGTGCCAGTAGTACCCTAGGACAGGCCCGGGGATACAATGAGCAGTTCTTC.

This clone showed up just a few times. J is TRBJ2-7 and V is TRBV5-1, with D possibly matching TRBD1 (5 bases). Germline CDR1 reads SGHRS; CDR2 reads YFSETQ. This CDR3 comprises 14 residues. With 4 bases removed from V and 1 base from J, the gap between germline ends came to 12 bases. CDR3 sequence reads: CASSPPRQSYEQYF. The DNA for the CDR3 is TGCGCCAGCAGCCCCCCACGACAGTCCTACGAGCAGTACTTC. Full variable domain (remainder filled in from reference TRBV5-1 and TRBJ2-7): KAGVTQTPRYLIKTRGQQVTLSCSPISGHRSVSWYQQTPGQGLQFLFEYFSETQRNKGNFPGRFSGRQFSNSRSEMNVSTLELGDSALYLCASSPPRQSYEQYFGPGTRLTVT.

This rearrangement joins TRBV30 to TRBJ2-3, with TRBD1 as a possible D gene (5 bases). Germline CDR1 GTSNPN, CDR2 SVGIG (reference sequence). The V gene lost 5 bases and the J gene lost 1 base, with 19 bases spanning the gap. The CDR3 runs 16 residues. CDR3 in amino acids: CAWVLKGHGGTDTQYF. CDR3 nucleotides: TGTGCCTGGGTATTAAAAGGACACGGAGGCACAGATACGCAGTATTTT. Full variable domain (remainder filled in from reference TRBV30 and TRBJ2-3): SQTIHQWPATLVQPVGSPLSLECTVEGTSNPNLYWYRQAAGRGLQLLFYSVGIGQISSEVPQNLSASRPQDRQFILSSKKLLLSDSGFYLCAWVLKGHGGTDTQYFGPGTRLTVL.

This clone was recorded a few times. The chain links TRBV2 to TRBJ2-5, with TRBD2 matching over 14 bases. The CDR3 runs to 14 residues. V dropped 6 bases and J dropped 5; count of bases not matched to a gene: 2. The germline gives CDR1 SNHLY, CDR2 FYNNEI. The CDR3 loop reads CASRGTSGGETQYF. In DNA form, the CDR3 reads TGTGCCAGCAGGGGGACTAGCGGGGGTGAGACCCAGTACTTC.

This clone was counted between two and nine times. The DNA of the CDR3 is TGTGCCATCAGCCAACAGGAAAACTATGGCTACACCTTC. This translates into CAISQQENYGYTF. V usage is TRBV10-3 and J usage is TRBJ1-2, with D perhaps matching TRBD1 (5 bases). Germline CDR1 reads ENHRY; CDR2 reads SYGVKD. The CDR3 loop spans 13 amino acids. V was clipped by 6 bases and J by 2 bases, with 10 bases between them.

This clone was observed a few times. The chain links TRBV7-2 to TRBJ2-7, with D perhaps matching TRBD1 (5 bases). Trimming shortened V by 1 base and J by 5 bases, and 12 bases separated the two germline ends. Per germline, CDR1 SGHTA and CDR2 FQGNSA. CDR3 length: 14 residues. CDR3 nucleotide sequence: TGTGCCAGCAGCTTAGTCAGGGTGAGCCACGAGCAGTACTTC. It is translated as CASSLVRVSHEQYF.

In this sample, this clone turned up a few times. This chain joins TRBV5-1 and TRBJ2-5, with D perhaps assigned TRBD1 or TRBD2 (5 bases each). The V and J ends lost 2 bases and 5 bases respectively, with 13 bases between them. CDR1 and CDR2 from the germline V gene are SGHRS and YFSETQ. This CDR3 is built from 14 residues. CDR3 in amino acids: CASSLEGIRETQYF. The CDR3 DNA sequence: TGCGCCAGCAGCTTAGAGGGGATTCGGGAGACCCAGTACTTC.

A few counts support this clone. This chain connects TRBV7-2 to TRBJ1-2; the match to TRBD1 covers 8 bases. The CDR3 consists of 16 residues. Germline lookup yields CDR1 SGHTA and CDR2 FQGNSA. V was pared by 5 bases and J by 4 bases, with 12 bases of the junction left unmatched. The CDR3 loop is CASSPQSGQGSYGYTF. Here the CDR3 DNA reads TGTGCCAGCAGCCCCCAATCCGGACAGGGCAGCTATGGCTACACCTTC.

The V call is TRBV5-1, the J call TRBJ2-5; D could derive from TRBD1 or TRBD2 (5 bases each). The V gene's germline CDR1 is SGHRS and CDR2 YFSETQ. Trimming removed 0 bases at V and 9 bases at J, with 12 bases between. The CDR3 is 13 residues long. CDR3 DNA sequence: TGCGCCAGCAGCTTGGGAGGGGCCGTGGCCCAGTACTTC. Translating gives CASSLGGAVAQYF.

CDR3: CASSLREWTYEQYF. CDR3 in DNA: TGTGCCAGCAGTTTGAGGGAATGGACCTACGAGCAGTACTTC. This rearrangement joins TRBV28 to TRBJ2-7, with a possible D match to TRBD2 (5 bases). This CDR3 comprises 14 residues. Trimming cost V 3 bases and J 2 bases, with 11 bases left between them. Per the germline V gene, CDR1 is MDHEN and CDR2 is SYDVKM.

The V gene is TRBV11-1, the J gene TRBJ1-1; D gene ambiguous. V was pared by 0 bases and J by 4 bases, with 6 bases between. CDR1 and CDR2 from the germline V gene are SGHAT and FQDESV (reference sequence). The CDR3 spans 13 residues. CDR3 DNA sequence: TGTGCCAGCAGCTTAGCGCGTGGCACTGAAGCTTTCTTT. Translation: CASSLARGTEAFF.

This chain uses TRBV4-1 with TRBJ1-1; 7 nucleotides line up with TRBD1. The CDR3 extends over 15 amino acids. V dropped 5 bases and J dropped 0; count of bases not matched to a gene: 6. Germline V gives CDR1 MGHRA, CDR2 YSYEKL. CDR3 region: CASSSWGQLNTEAFF. CDR3 DNA sequence: TGCGCCAGCAGCTCATGGGGACAGTTGAACACTGAAGCTTTCTTT.

The V call is TRBV7-7, the J call TRBJ2-1; 7 bases line up with TRBD2. CDR1 is SSHAT, CDR2 FNYEAQ, per germline (reference sequence). The V gene end was trimmed by 1 base and the J gene end by 3 bases; junction bases not matched to a gene: 3. This CDR3 has 15 amino acids. This chain's CDR3 is CASSLVASGYNEQFF. The CDR3 DNA is TGTGCCAGCAGCTTAGTTGCTAGCGGCTACAATGAGCAGTTCTTC.

The chain uses TRBV28 and TRBJ2-7; D gene ambiguous. Germline CDR1 is MDHEN and CDR2 is SYDVKM. The CDR3 spans 12 residues. V was pared by 3 bases and J by 3 bases, with 6 bases between. CDR3 in amino acids: CASSFGDYEQYF. In DNA form, the CDR3 reads TGTGCCAGCAGTTTTGGTGACTACGAGCAGTACTTC.

V is TRBV9 and J is TRBJ2-1, with 7 bases matching TRBD2. The germline V gene encodes CDR1 SGDLS and CDR2 YYNGEE. This CDR3 region has 14 residues. Trimming at V came to 4 bases and at J to 6 bases, leaving 7 bases not matched to a gene. CDR3: CASSPQRGSNEQFF. In nucleotides, the CDR3 is TGTGCCAGCAGCCCCCAGCGGGGTTCCAATGAGCAGTTCTTC.

V gene TRBV4-1 combines with J gene TRBJ1-2; 7 nucleotides agree with TRBD1. The CDR3 extends over 18 amino acids. The trim removed 0 bases at V and 8 bases at J, leaving 18 bases unmatched. The V gene's germline CDR1 is MGHRA and CDR2 YSYEKL. The CDR3 reads CASSQERGQTNIRGGYTF. CDR3 sequence (DNA): TGCGCCAGCAGCCAAGAGCGGGGACAGACTAATATTCGAGGCGGCTACACCTTC.

The rearrangement uses TRBV4-1 and TRBJ2-2; 10 bases map to TRBD1. The CDR3 runs 17 residues. Trimming at V came to 3 bases and at J to 3 bases, leaving 7 bases not matched to a gene. Germline assignment: CDR1 MGHRA and CDR2 YSYEKL. This CDR3 is CASSHPPGTGDTGELFF. The CDR3 nucleotides are TGCGCCAGCAGCCACCCACCAGGGACAGGGGACACCGGGGAGCTGTTTTTT.

This sequence joins TRBV5-1 and TRBJ2-1; 10 bases fit TRBD1. The CDR3 spans 16 residues. The V and J ends lost 1 base and 2 bases, in that order; junction bases with no gene match: 3. The germline V gene has CDR1 SGHRS and CDR2 YFSETQ. The CDR3 loop is CASSLPGTGAYNEQFF. CDR3 DNA: TGCGCCAGCAGCTTGCCGGGGACAGGGGCCTACAATGAGCAGTTCTTC. Together with reference TRBV5-1 and TRBJ2-1, the CDR3 gives the full variable domain: KAGVTQTPRYLIKTRGQQVTLSCSPISGHRSVSWYQQTPGQGLQFLFEYFSETQRNKGNFPGRFSGRQFSNSRSEMNVSTLELGDSALYLCASSLPGTGAYNEQFFGPGTRLTVL.

The chain couples TRBV7-2 to TRBJ1-2; possibly TRBD1 for D (6 bases). This CDR3 is 15 amino acids long. V was trimmed by 6 bases and J by 4 bases, leaving 18 bases between them. CDR1 and CDR2 from the germline V gene are SGHTA and FQGNSA. The CDR3 loop reads CASRKTGLVVYGYTF. CDR3 DNA: TGTGCCAGCAGGAAGACAGGATTAGTGGTCTATGGCTACACCTTC.

There are a few counts of this clone. The genes are TRBV28 and TRBJ2-1, with TRBD1 as a possible D gene (5 bases). The CDR3 runs to 14 residues. Germline V gives CDR1 MDHEN, CDR2 SYDVKM. V lost 7 bases and J lost 5, with 15 bases in between. The CDR3 coding sequence is TGTGCCAGCATCACGGCAGGGCTTGACAATGAGCAGTTCTTC. Translated, it gives CASITAGLDNEQFF.

This clone has just one count. This chain connects TRBV5-1 to TRBJ1-1; a possible D gene is TRBD1 (5 bases). Germline loops: CDR1 SGHRS, CDR2 YFSETQ. This CDR3 has 16 residues. Trimming stripped 0 bases from V and 0 bases from J, with 12 bases between. The CDR3 region has the DNA TGCGCCAGCAGCTTGGGCGGCAGGGCGATGAACACTGAAGCTTTCTTT. This translates into CASSLGGRAMNTEAFF. Filled out from reference TRBV5-1 and TRBJ1-1, the complete variable domain reads KAGVTQTPRYLIKTRGQQVTLSCSPISGHRSVSWYQQTPGQGLQFLFEYFSETQRNKGNFPGRFSGRQFSNSRSEMNVSTLELGDSALYLCASSLGGRAMNTEAFFGQGTRLTVV.

This clone was found a few times. This rearrangement joins TRBV10-3 to TRBJ2-5; no definite D call. V lost 4 bases and J 0 bases, leaving 9 bases between the germline ends. The length of the CDR3 is 14 residues. CDR1 is ENHRY, CDR2 SYGVKD, per germline. Here the CDR3 DNA reads TGTGCCATCAGTGTACTCCGATACCAAGAGACCCAGTACTTC. As protein: CAISVLRYQETQYF.